The rows below give T cell receptor beta chains drawn from one sample of a study of cytomegalovirus exposure and HLA in healthy donors. Method: immunoSEQ multiplex PCR; TCRdb's copy keeps in-frame clones and lacks some. There are approximately 200,000 clones in the sample; around three quarters occur only once, and less than 20% lies in the top ten. Material for sequencing was PBMCs. The receptors stem from a man aged 35 to 55 in good health and CMV-seronegative. Each CDR3 is given with its conserved first and last residue. Each record gives: V gene, J gene, D gene, clone size, CDR3 DNA, CDR3 protein. A D gene is named only where the DNA matches it firmly. Only some rows state a clone size, as once, few, many or a class for expanded clones.

V gene: TRBV5-1; J gene: TRBJ2-5; D gene: TRBD2; clone size: .; CDR3 DNA: TGCGCCAGCAGACCTCGGTCTAGCGGAATTGTTCAAGAGACCCAGTACTTC; CDR3 protein: CASRPRSSGIVQETQYF
V gene: TRBV7-8; J gene: TRBJ1-2; D gene: .; clone size: .; CDR3 DNA: TGTGCCAGCAGCCCGGGGACAAACTCTAACTATGGCTACACCTTC; CDR3 protein: CASSPGTNSNYGYTF
V gene: TRBV4-1; J gene: TRBJ1-5; D gene: .; clone size: few; CDR3 DNA: TGCGCCAGCAGCCAAGACCCAGGGCACCAGCCCCAGCATTTT; CDR3 protein: CASSQDPGHQPQHF
V gene: TRBV5-1; J gene: TRBJ2-3; D gene: .; clone size: .; CDR3 DNA: TGCGCCAGCAGCTTGGTTGCGGGACCCAGCACAGATACGCAGTATTTT; CDR3 protein: CASSLVAGPSTDTQYF
V gene: TRBV10-3; J gene: TRBJ1-4; D gene: .; clone size: once; CDR3 DNA: TGTGCCATCAGTGAAGTAGGGGCAGGGGAAAAACTGTTTTTT; CDR3 protein: CAISEVGAGEKLFF
V gene: TRBV2; J gene: TRBJ1-2; D gene: TRBD1; clone size: .; CDR3 DNA: TGTGCCAGCAGTGCGGGACCGGGACAGGGTCTTTATGGCTACACCTTC; CDR3 protein: CASSAGPGQGLYGYTF
V gene: TRBV7-2; J gene: TRBJ2-7; D gene: TRBD1; clone size: few; CDR3 DNA: TGTGCCAGCAGCCCTCTGGGGACAGGGGTCGGTGAGCAGTACTTC; CDR3 protein: CASSPLGTGVGEQYF
V gene: TRBV10-2; J gene: TRBJ2-7; D gene: TRBD1; clone size: .; CDR3 DNA: TGCGCCAGCAGTAGGGGGCTGAGCTCCTACGAGCAGTACTTC; CDR3 protein: CASSRGLSSYEQYF
V gene: TRBV14; J gene: TRBJ2-3; D gene: TRBD2; clone size: .; CDR3 DNA: TGTGCCAGCAGCCTTGCCCTAGCGGGCGGCACAGATACGCAGTATTTT; CDR3 protein: CASSLALAGGTDTQYF
V gene: TRBV25-1; J gene: TRBJ2-7; D gene: .; clone size: .; CDR3 DNA: TGTGCCAGCAGTGAAAGCCGGGTAGAGTACTTC; CDR3 protein: CASSESRVEYF
V gene: TRBV6-5; J gene: TRBJ2-5; D gene: TRBD2; clone size: .; CDR3 DNA: TGTGCCAGCGCCACCATAGCGGGCGGCGAGACCCAGTACTTC; CDR3 protein: CASATIAGGETQYF
V gene: TRBV7-2; J gene: TRBJ1-2; D gene: .; clone size: .; CDR3 DNA: TGTGCCAGCAGTTGGCAGGGTACCTTC; CDR3 protein: CASSWQGTF
V gene: TRBV9; J gene: TRBJ2-7; D gene: .; clone size: .; CDR3 DNA: TGTGCCAGCAGCACCTCCGGGAGTTCCTACGAGCAGTACTTC; CDR3 protein: CASSTSGSSYEQYF
V gene: TRBV7-6; J gene: TRBJ2-3; D gene: TRBD2; clone size: once; CDR3 DNA: TGTGCCAGCAGCAAGGGACTAGCGGGGGGCACAGATACGCAGTATTTT; CDR3 protein: CASSKGLAGGTDTQYF
V gene: TRBV4-3; J gene: TRBJ2-3; D gene: .; clone size: .; CDR3 DNA: TGCGCCAGCAAACGAGCGGGTACAGATACGCAGTATTTT; CDR3 protein: CASKRAGTDTQYF
V gene: TRBV28; J gene: TRBJ1-5; D gene: TRBD1; clone size: .; CDR3 DNA: TGTGCCAGCAGTGATCTGCAGGGGGCGCGAAGCAATCAGCCCCAGCATTTT; CDR3 protein: CASSDLQGARSNQPQHF
V gene: TRBV7-3; J gene: TRBJ2-7; D gene: TRBD2; clone size: .; CDR3 DNA: TGTGCCAGCAGGAAAGCGGGAGGCCGGGACGAGCAGTACTTC; CDR3 protein: CASRKAGGRDEQYF
V gene: TRBV7-2; J gene: TRBJ2-2; D gene: TRBD2; clone size: .; CDR3 DNA: TGTGCCAGCAGCTTAACCTGGACTAGCGGGAACACTGGGGAGCTGTTTTTT; CDR3 protein: CASSLTWTSGNTGELFF
V gene: TRBV5-5; J gene: TRBJ2-7; D gene: .; clone size: many; CDR3 DNA: TGTGCCAGCAGCTCGGGGGACAGCTACGAGCAGTACTTC; CDR3 protein: CASSSGDSYEQYF
V gene: TRBV30; J gene: TRBJ2-5; D gene: TRBD2; clone size: once; CDR3 DNA: TGTGCCTGGAGTGGACTAGCGGGAGGGGGGTACCAAGAGACCCAGTACTTC; CDR3 protein: CAWSGLAGGGYQETQYF
V gene: TRBV7-2; J gene: TRBJ2-3; D gene: TRBD1; clone size: .; CDR3 DNA: TGTGCCAGCAGCTTTTATGGTGGGACAGACTGGGGAGATACGCAGTATTTT; CDR3 protein: CASSFYGGTDWGDTQYF
V gene: TRBV7-2; J gene: TRBJ1-3; D gene: TRBD1; clone size: .; CDR3 DNA: TGTGCCAGCAGTTTTGACAGGGGGTACACCATATATTTT; CDR3 protein: CASSFDRGYTIYF
V gene: TRBV5-1; J gene: TRBJ2-1; D gene: TRBD2; clone size: .; CDR3 DNA: TGCGCCAGCAGCATGGTACTAGCGGGGGTGAATGAGCAGTTCTTC; CDR3 protein: CASSMVLAGVNEQFF
V gene: TRBV5-1; J gene: TRBJ2-1; D gene: .; clone size: few; CDR3 DNA: TGCGCCAGCAGCTTAGCCCCTAGGAATGAGCAGTTCTTC; CDR3 protein: CASSLAPRNEQFF
V gene: TRBV29-1; J gene: TRBJ2-5; D gene: .; clone size: medium-sized; CDR3 DNA: TGCAGCGTTGAAGGGACAGCGCAAGAGACCCAGTACTTC; CDR3 protein: CSVEGTAQETQYF
V gene: TRBV11-3; J gene: TRBJ1-1; D gene: .; clone size: .; CDR3 DNA: TGTGCCAGCAGCGGGGAGGGCACTGAAGCTTTCTTT; CDR3 protein: CASSGEGTEAFF